The source of this T cell receptor (beta chain) is a study of preoperative IRX-2 immunotherapy in early breast cancer (dated by TCRdb to the late 2010s). Trimming costs V 7 bases and J 4 bases, and their ends lie 14 bases apart. Spanning cysteine to phenylalanine, the CDR3 consists of 13 amino acids. Only the CDR3 part of the read is kept: 39 bases, read in frame from the first base. Taken from the germline V gene (reference sequence), the CDR1 and CDR2 loops are LNHDA and SQIVND. Libraries were constructed by the immunoSEQ multiplex PCR assay. TCRdb took this table from immuneACCESS and kept in-frame rearrangements with V and J called. Such tables lack part of the clones; where checked against another copy, unresolved V genes explain under half of the gap, and the rest is unexplained. A total of under 1,500 clones appear in this sample, 70% to 85% of them only once. Approximately 8.3% of the sample goes to the ten largest clones.

About this clone: Its antigen is not yet known. Per-base qualities were not stored, and no clone one base away is much larger.

Interpreted using the paper, the treatment or condition label stands for: preoperative locoregional IRX-2 cytokine immunotherapy. The samples were obtained from a phase Ib study that tested preoperative, locoregional IRX-2 cytokine immunotherapy meant to prime immune responses. The donors were early-stage breast cancer patients who were given IRX-2 prior to surgery. This sequence originates from a human donor with breast cancer. The input for sequencing was tumor tissue, taken after IRX-2 immunotherapy. Here the chain combines TRBV19 and TRBJ2-7, with the D gene too uncertain to name. The DNA sequence follows: TGTGCCAGTACCCCGGGCGAAGAGTACGAGCAGTACTTC. Translated, this gives CASTPGEEYEQYF.